This TCR beta chain appears in the sequencing data of a study of blood T cells in healthy people across ages (dated by TCRdb to about 2015). About the full investigation: In model experiments, roughly one uniquely barcoded TCR beta cDNA molecule per two T cells was captured by template switching. The study measured age-related changes in TCR beta repertoire diversity using deep sequencing normalized with unique cDNA molecular identifiers. The donors were divided into four age groups: young (average roughly 17 years), middle-aged (about 40), aged (approximately 62) and long-lived (82). To avoid experimental bias, donors of different ages were randomly spread across the sequencing lanes. Two additional independent replicas of 1 million unique cDNA reads from the same blood draw were analyzed for two donors (one aged 18 to 30 and one aged 80 or older). General conclusions and limits of the study: Total diversity estimates from one million sequenced T cells were considered lower bounds and underestimates. Conclusive comparison of naive and antigen-experienced compartments was prevented by the profiling of bulk unsorted PBMCs. As age increased, observed TCR beta diversity per million T cells dropped in a roughly linear way, and a significant reduction was already evident by age 40. Because the CMV infection status of the donors was unknown, age-related changes in expanded clonotypes may potentially have been confounded. Compared with the aged group, more naive CD4+ T cells, fewer expanded clones and increased TCR diversity were shown by the long-lived group, suggesting age selection. The percentage of naive T cells measured by flow cytometry correlated strongly with observed TCR beta diversity.

Libraries were built with 5' RACE. Reads for this sample came from an Illumina HiSeq 2500. A second roughly 7 to 11 cycle PCR used a sample-barcoded 5' primer and a J-beta primer mix. A unique molecular identifier was introduced onto each TCR beta cDNA molecule by a template-switch 5' adaptor carrying 12 random nucleotides. Each sample yielded at least 2.5 million CDR3-containing paired-end reads. First-strand cDNA was synthesized from all RNA with the Mint cDNA synthesis kit, primed by a TRBC-specific oligonucleotide. After uracil-DNA glycosylase treatment, a first 18-cycle PCR used universal primers M1SS and BC2_uni_R on all cDNA. From the authors' description of their analysis: Normalization of each sample was performed by random selection of 1 million high-quality reads, each carrying a distinct molecular identifier. Instead of being binned into consensus sequences, reads that shared molecular identifiers were thrown out. MiTCR, with a Q25 quality threshold and the strictest error-elimination algorithm, was used for CDR3 identification, clonotype clustering and error correction. A nonparametric unseen species model with Euler transformation was used to estimate lower-bound total TCR beta diversity. Using fastp trimming at Q25 and MiXCR clonotype assembly, TCRdb reanalyzed the public sequencing data and kept in-frame beta chains. Entries that share a CDR3 protein sequence are merged under the most common genes and DNA. The V and J calls follow TCRdb's processing rather than the paper's. In all, the sample holds 1.2 million to 1.5 million distinct CDR3 sequences, and approximately 38% of those were seen once. The ten largest clones add up to 7.9% of the sample.

The donors were a few dozen Caucasian individuals from Russia, aged roughly 6 to 100 years, who were systemically healthy. Ten milliliters of peripheral blood were drawn from each donor into EDTA-treated Vacutainer tubes. PBMCs were isolated by Ficoll-Paque density-gradient centrifugation, with at least 6 million obtained per sample. Trizol reagent was used to extract total RNA from PBMCs, with at least 6 micrograms per sample. Naive CD45RAhigh/CD27high T cell percentages were measured by flow cytometry on a PBMC aliquot from every donor. From the cysteine up to the phenylalanine, the CDR3 has a length of 15 residues. Here the CDR3 DNA is all that survives: 45 bases in frame from base 1. From V the trimming removes 3 bases and from J it removes 5 bases, while the gene matches leave 8 bases of the junction unaccounted for. CDR1 and CDR2 were assigned from the germline V gene as SGHAT and FQNNGV. This clonotype showed up just once. The target of this receptor is not known. Base qualities are not recorded, but no much larger clone differs from it by a single base.

This sequence was found in a woman between 18 and 29 years old in good health. Sequencing was done on a sample of blood. The chain couples TRBV11-2 to TRBJ2-7; a stretch of 9 junction bases matches TRBD2. DNA sequence: TGTGCCAGCAGCTTTTCCGGGACTAGCAAAGACGAGCAGTACTTC. It is translated as CASSFSGTSKDEQYF.